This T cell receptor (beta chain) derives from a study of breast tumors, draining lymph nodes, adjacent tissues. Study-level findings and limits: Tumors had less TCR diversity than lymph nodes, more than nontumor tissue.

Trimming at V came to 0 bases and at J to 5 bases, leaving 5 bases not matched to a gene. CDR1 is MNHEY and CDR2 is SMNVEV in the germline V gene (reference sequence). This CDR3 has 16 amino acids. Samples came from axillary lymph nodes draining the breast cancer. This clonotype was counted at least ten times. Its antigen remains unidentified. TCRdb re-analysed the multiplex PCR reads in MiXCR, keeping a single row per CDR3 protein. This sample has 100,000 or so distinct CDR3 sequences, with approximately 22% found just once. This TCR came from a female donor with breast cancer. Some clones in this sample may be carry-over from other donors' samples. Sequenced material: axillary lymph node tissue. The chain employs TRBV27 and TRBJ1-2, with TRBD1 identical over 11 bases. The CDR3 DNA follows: TGTGCCAGCAGTTTATCCGGGACAGGGGGGCCTTATGGCTACACCTTC. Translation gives CASSLSGTGGPYGYTF.